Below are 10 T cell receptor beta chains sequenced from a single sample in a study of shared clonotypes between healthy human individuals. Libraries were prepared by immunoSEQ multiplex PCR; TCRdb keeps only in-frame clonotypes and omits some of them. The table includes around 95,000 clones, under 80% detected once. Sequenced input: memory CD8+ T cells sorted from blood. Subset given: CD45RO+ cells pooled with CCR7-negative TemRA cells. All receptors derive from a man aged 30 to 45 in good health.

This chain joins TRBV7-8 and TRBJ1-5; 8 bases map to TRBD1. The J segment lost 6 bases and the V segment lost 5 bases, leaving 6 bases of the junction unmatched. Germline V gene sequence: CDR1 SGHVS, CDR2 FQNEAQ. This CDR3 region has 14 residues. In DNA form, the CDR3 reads TGTGCCAGCAGCCAGGGGGCAGGGCTTCAGCCCCAGCATTTT. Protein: CASSQGAGLQPQHF.

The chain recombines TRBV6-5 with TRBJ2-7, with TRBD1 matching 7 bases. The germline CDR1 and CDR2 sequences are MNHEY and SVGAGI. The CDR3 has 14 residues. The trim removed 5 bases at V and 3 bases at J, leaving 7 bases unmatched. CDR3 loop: CASSAGAGGYEQYF. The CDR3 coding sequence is TGTGCCAGCAGTGCCGGGGCAGGGGGCTACGAGCAGTACTTC.

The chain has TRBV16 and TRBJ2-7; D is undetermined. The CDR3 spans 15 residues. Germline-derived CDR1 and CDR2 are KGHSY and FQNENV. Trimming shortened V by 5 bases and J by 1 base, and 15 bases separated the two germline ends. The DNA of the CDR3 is TGTGCCAGCAGCAGCACGGCTGGCCGGTCCTACGAGCAGTACTTC. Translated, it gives CASSSTAGRSYEQYF.

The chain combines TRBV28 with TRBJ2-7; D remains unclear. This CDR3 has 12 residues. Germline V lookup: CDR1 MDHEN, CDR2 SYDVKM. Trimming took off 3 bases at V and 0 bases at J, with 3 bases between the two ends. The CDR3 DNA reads TGTGCCAGCAGTTTTGCCTCCTACGAGCAGTACTTC. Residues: CASSFASYEQYF.

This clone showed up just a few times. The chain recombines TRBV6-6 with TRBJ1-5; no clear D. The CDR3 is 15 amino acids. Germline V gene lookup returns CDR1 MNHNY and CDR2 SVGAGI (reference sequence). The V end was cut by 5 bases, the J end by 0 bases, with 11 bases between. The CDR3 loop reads CASSPGWGSNQPQHF. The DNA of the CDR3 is TGTGCCAGCAGTCCAGGATGGGGTAGCAATCAGCCCCAGCATTTT.

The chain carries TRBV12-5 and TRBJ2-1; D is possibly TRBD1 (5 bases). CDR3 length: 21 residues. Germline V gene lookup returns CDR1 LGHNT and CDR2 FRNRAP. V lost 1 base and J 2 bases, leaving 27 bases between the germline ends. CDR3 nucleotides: TGTGCTAGTGGTTTGGGGCCCTCTAAGGGGCGCGTGAGTTGGCCCTACAATGAGCAGTTCTTC. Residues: CASGLGPSKGRVSWPYNEQFF.

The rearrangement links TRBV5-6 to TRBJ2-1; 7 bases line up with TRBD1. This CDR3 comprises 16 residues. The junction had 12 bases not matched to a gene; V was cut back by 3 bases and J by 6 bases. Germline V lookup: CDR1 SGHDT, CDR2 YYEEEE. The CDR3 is CASSSIRQGTSNEQFF. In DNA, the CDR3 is TGTGCCAGCAGCTCTATCAGACAGGGAACTTCCAATGAGCAGTTCTTC.

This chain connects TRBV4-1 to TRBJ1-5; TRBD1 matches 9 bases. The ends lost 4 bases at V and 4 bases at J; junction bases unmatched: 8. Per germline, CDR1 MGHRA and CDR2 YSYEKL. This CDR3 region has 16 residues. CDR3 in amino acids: CASSLTSGQGNQPQHF. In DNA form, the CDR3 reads TGCGCCAGCAGCCTTACCTCGGGACAGGGTAATCAGCCCCAGCATTTT.

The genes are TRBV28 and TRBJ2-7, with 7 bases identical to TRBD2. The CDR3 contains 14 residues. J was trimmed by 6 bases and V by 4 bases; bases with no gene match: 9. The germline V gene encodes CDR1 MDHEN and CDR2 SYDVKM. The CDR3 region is CASSSSGAAAEQYF. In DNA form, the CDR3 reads TGTGCCAGCAGTTCCAGCGGGGCCGCTGCCGAGCAGTACTTC.

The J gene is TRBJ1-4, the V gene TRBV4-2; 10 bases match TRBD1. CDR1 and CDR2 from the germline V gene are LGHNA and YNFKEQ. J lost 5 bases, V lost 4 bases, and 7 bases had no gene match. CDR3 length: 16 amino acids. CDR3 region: CASSLRRGQGNEKLFF. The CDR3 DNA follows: TGTGCCAGCAGCCTACGGAGGGGACAGGGGAATGAAAAACTGTTTTTT.